The next 21 T cell receptor beta chains were all read from a single sample in a study of cytomegalovirus exposure and HLA in healthy donors. Clones were sequenced by immunoSEQ multiplex PCR, and TCRdb holds only the in-frame ones, with some missing. The sample has around 220,000 clones; about 91% are singletons. Sequencing was performed on PBMCs. Receptors originate from a woman between 18 and 30 years old in good health and CMV-seronegative.

The V gene is TRBV29-1, the J gene TRBJ1-1, with TRBD1 matching over 8 bases. The trim removed 4 bases at V and 0 bases at J, leaving 4 bases unmatched. The CDR3 is made up of 14 amino acids. Germline loops: CDR1 SQVTM, CDR2 ANQGSEA. This chain's CDR3 is CSVGTGLMNTEAFF. The CDR3 DNA sequence: TGCAGCGTTGGGACAGGGCTAATGAACACTGAAGCTTTCTTT.

The rearrangement links TRBV30 to TRBJ2-5; D might be TRBD2 (5 bases). The V gene's germline CDR1 is GTSNPN and CDR2 SVGIG (reference sequence). The CDR3 totals 16 residues. With 4 bases removed from V and 5 bases from J, the gap between germline ends came to 23 bases. CDR3 amino acids: CAWNTTDGGGIETQYF. The DNA of the CDR3 is TGTGCCTGGAATACTACCGATGGCGGAGGCATCGAGACCCAGTACTTC.

This chain joins TRBV5-4 and TRBJ2-3; D possibly corresponds to TRBD2 (6 bases). CDR1 and CDR2 from the germline V gene are SGHNT and YYREEE (reference sequence). Trimming took 2 bases from V and 0 from J, leaving 13 bases between them. The CDR3 has 16 amino acids. The DNA of the CDR3 is TGTGCCAGCAGCTTTGGTCGGGAGAGAAGCACAGATACGCAGTATTTT. Its translation is CASSFGRERSTDTQYF. The entire variable domain, with the rest obtained from reference TRBV5-4 and TRBJ2-3, is as follows: ETGVTQSPTHLIKTRGQQVTLRCSSQSGHNTVSWYQQALGQGPQFIFQYYREEENGRGNFPPRFSGLQFPNYSSELNVNALELDDSALYLCASSFGRERSTDTQYFGPGTRLTVL.

The chain joins TRBV6-1 to TRBJ1-2; D gene uncertain. V dropped 6 bases and J dropped 5 bases, with 7 bases sitting between them. This CDR3 has 11 residues. Germline loops: CDR1 MNHNS, CDR2 SASEGT. This CDR3 reads CASRAPYGYTF. The CDR3, as DNA: TGTGCCAGCAGAGCCCCTTATGGCTACACCTTC.

The V and J genes are TRBV28 and TRBJ1-5; TRBD1 matches 8 bases. CDR1 is MDHEN and CDR2 is SYDVKM in the germline V gene. Germline trimming cut 6 bases from V and 2 bases from J; bases unmatched to any gene: 6. The length of the CDR3 is 15 residues. In nucleotides, the CDR3 is TGTGCCAGCAGGACAGGGGAGTCACGCAATCAGCCCCAGCATTTT. Translation: CASRTGESRNQPQHF. The complete variable domain, with remaining parts taken from reference TRBV28 and TRBJ1-5, reads DVKVTQSSRYLVKRTGEKVFLECVQDMDHENMFWYRQDPGLGLRLIYFSYDVKMKEKGDIPEGYSVSREKKERFSLILESASTNQTSMYLCASRTGESRNQPQHFGDGTRLSIL.

V gene TRBV10-3 combines with J gene TRBJ2-1; unclear D gene. V was trimmed by 2 bases and J by 9 bases, leaving 11 bases between them. The CDR3 has 13 amino acids. Germline V gives CDR1 ENHRY, CDR2 SYGVKD. CDR3: CAISEERVAEQFF. CDR3 DNA sequence: TGTGCCATCAGTGAGGAGCGAGTTGCTGAGCAGTTCTTC.

V and J are TRBV5-1 and TRBJ2-7; D ambiguous. Germline CDR1 is SGHRS and CDR2 is YFSETQ. The CDR3 runs to 15 residues. Trimming cost V 2 bases and J 4 bases, with 16 bases left between them. The CDR3 reads CASSFGAAAKYEQYF. CDR3 nucleotide sequence: TGCGCCAGCAGCTTCGGCGCTGCGGCAAAATACGAGCAGTACTTC.

V gene TRBV7-6 combines with J gene TRBJ2-2, with 9 bases lining up with TRBD2. Germline V gene data show CDR1 as SGHVS and CDR2 as FNYEAQ. The ends lost 5 bases at V and 6 bases at J; junction bases unmatched: 13. This CDR3 is built from 17 residues. CDR3 in amino acids: CASSPTGSGRRSGELFF. For the CDR3, the DNA is TGTGCCAGCAGCCCGACAGGGAGCGGGAGGAGGTCCGGGGAGCTGTTTTTT.

This clone was seen a few times. The rearrangement uses TRBV5-1 and TRBJ1-2; D not resolved. V gave up 1 base and J gave up 2 bases, with 6 bases separating them. The CDR3 runs to 13 residues. Germline CDR1 and CDR2: SGHRS and YFSETQ. The CDR3: CASSLTDNYGYTF. In nucleotides, the CDR3 is TGCGCCAGCAGCTTGACAGACAACTATGGCTACACCTTC.

V and J are TRBV9 and TRBJ1-2, with D possibly matching TRBD1 (6 bases). V lost 0 bases, J lost 6 bases, and 12 bases lay in between. The CDR3 runs to 14 residues. Germline values: CDR1 SGDLS, CDR2 YYNGEE. In DNA form, the CDR3 reads TGTGCCAGCAGCGTAGAGCCAGGGGCTGATGGCTACACCTTC. As protein: CASSVEPGADGYTF.

In regard to this clone: One end of the junction fails to match germline, which may point to a read error. This rearrangement joins TRBV28 to TRBJ2-7; possibly TRBD1 for D (7 bases). The CDR3 sequence is 12 residues long. Germline lookup yields CDR1 MDHEN and CDR2 SYDVKM. This chain's CDR3 is CASSPNRGTVNF. CDR3 nucleotides: TGTGCCAGCAGTCCCAACCGCGGGACAGTTAACTTC.

V is TRBV7-9 and J is TRBJ2-1; 11 bases fit TRBD1. Germline V gene lookup returns CDR1 SEHNR and CDR2 FQNEAQ (reference sequence). Trimming cost V 4 bases and J 7 bases; bases outside gene matches: 6. This CDR3 has 15 residues. The CDR3 protein is CASSSFGTGGNEQFF. The CDR3, as DNA: TGTGCCAGCAGCTCCTTTGGGACAGGGGGGAATGAGCAGTTCTTC.

The rearrangement uses TRBV7-8 and TRBJ1-1; D unclear. The germline CDR1 and CDR2 sequences are SGHVS and FQNEAQ. There are 13 residues in the CDR3. The V gene lost 5 bases and the J gene lost 2 bases, with 9 bases spanning the gap. In DNA form, the CDR3 reads TGTGCCAGCAGCCCGAGCTTTAACACTGAAGCTTTCTTT. Translated: CASSPSFNTEAFF.

The rearrangement joins TRBV15 to TRBJ2-7, with 8 nucleotides matching TRBD2. The V segment lost 0 bases and the J segment 1 base; nucleotides outside the gene matches: 8. The CDR3 length is 17 residues. Per germline, CDR1 LNHNV and CDR2 YYDKDF (reference sequence). CDR3 in DNA: TGTGCCACCAGCAGAGATCGGGCCGGGACTAGTTCCTACGAGCAGTACTTC. This translates into CATSRDRAGTSSYEQYF. The full variable domain, its missing parts supplied by reference TRBV15 and TRBJ2-7, is DAMVIQNPRYQVTQFGKPVTLSCSQTLNHNVMYWYQQKSSQAPKLLFHYYDKDFNNEADTPDNFQSRRPNTSFCFLDIRSPGLGDTAMYLCATSRDRAGTSSYEQYFGPGTRLTVT.

The genes are TRBV6-6 and TRBJ1-1; D is perhaps TRBD1 (5 bases). Germline V gene sequence: CDR1 MNHNY, CDR2 SVGAGI (reference sequence). The V and J ends lost 2 bases and 2 bases respectively, with 15 bases between them. This CDR3 spans 16 amino acids. The CDR3 is CASSYPNLDSNTEAFF. CDR3 in DNA: TGTGCCAGCAGTTACCCCAACCTCGACAGCAACACTGAAGCTTTCTTT.

The chain is built from TRBV7-2 and TRBJ1-2; D not certain. Germline V gene lookup returns CDR1 SGHTA and CDR2 FQGNSA. With 6 bases removed from V and 8 bases from J, the gap between germline ends came to 19 bases. The CDR3 extends over 14 amino acids. As DNA, the CDR3 is TGTGCCAGCAGTTCAGTTGGAGCCGCGGGAGGCTACACCTTC. Protein sequence: CASSSVGAAGGYTF. The variable domain in full, completed from reference TRBV7-2 and TRBJ1-2, reads GAGVSQSPSNKVTEKGKDVELRCDPISGHTALYWYRQSLGQGLEFLIYFQGNSAPDKSGLPSDRFSAERTGGSVSTLTIQRTQQEDSAVYLCASSSVGAAGGYTFGSGTRLTVV.

This chain connects TRBV7-2 to TRBJ2-7; 8 nucleotides match TRBD2. CDR1 and CDR2 (germline): SGHTA, FQGNSA. V shed 5 bases, J shed 4 bases, and the junction held 13 bases outside the gene matches. The CDR3 has 16 residues. In nucleotides, the CDR3 is TGTGCCAGCAGCCGTCAGGGACTAGACGGGGGATACGAGCAGTACTTC. Encoded protein: CASSRQGLDGGYEQYF.

The chain combines TRBV27 with TRBJ2-1; D is uncertain. V shed 0 bases and J shed 3 bases, with 6 bases lying between them. The CDR3 is made up of 14 amino acids. The V gene's germline CDR1 is MNHEY and CDR2 SMNVEV (reference sequence). CDR3 residues: CASSLSWSYNEQFF. The DNA of the CDR3 is TGTGCCAGCAGTTTATCATGGAGCTACAATGAGCAGTTCTTC.

The chain uses TRBV28 and TRBJ1-1; 7 bases align to TRBD1. The germline V gene has CDR1 MDHEN and CDR2 SYDVKM. The CDR3 runs to 14 residues. The junction had 3 bases not matched to a gene; V was cut back by 5 bases and J by 0 bases. CDR3 bases: TGTGCCAGCAGTATAACAGGGGTGAACACTGAAGCTTTCTTT. It specifies CASSITGVNTEAFF.

The chain uses TRBV28 and TRBJ1-1; D call uncertain. Trimming left V 3 bases short and J 0 bases short, with 8 bases between. Germline-derived CDR1 and CDR2 are MDHEN and SYDVKM. The CDR3 has 14 amino acids. This CDR3 is CASSFRGLNTEAFF. The CDR3 bases are TGTGCCAGCAGTTTCCGGGGATTGAACACTGAAGCTTTCTTT. Full variable domain (remainder filled in from reference TRBV28 and TRBJ1-1): DVKVTQSSRYLVKRTGEKVFLECVQDMDHENMFWYRQDPGLGLRLIYFSYDVKMKEKGDIPEGYSVSREKKERFSLILESASTNQTSMYLCASSFRGLNTEAFFGQGTRLTVV.

The chain uses TRBV27 and TRBJ2-1; 13 bases agree with TRBD2. Trimming removed 5 bases from V and 2 bases from J; junction bases left unmatched: 15. Germline CDR1 reads MNHEY; CDR2 reads SMNVEV (reference sequence). The CDR3 is made up of 20 amino acids. CDR3 protein: CASSLEMTSGRYLPYNEQFF. CDR3 coding DNA: TGTGCCAGCAGTCTTGAAATGACTAGCGGGAGGTACCTGCCCTACAATGAGCAGTTCTTC.